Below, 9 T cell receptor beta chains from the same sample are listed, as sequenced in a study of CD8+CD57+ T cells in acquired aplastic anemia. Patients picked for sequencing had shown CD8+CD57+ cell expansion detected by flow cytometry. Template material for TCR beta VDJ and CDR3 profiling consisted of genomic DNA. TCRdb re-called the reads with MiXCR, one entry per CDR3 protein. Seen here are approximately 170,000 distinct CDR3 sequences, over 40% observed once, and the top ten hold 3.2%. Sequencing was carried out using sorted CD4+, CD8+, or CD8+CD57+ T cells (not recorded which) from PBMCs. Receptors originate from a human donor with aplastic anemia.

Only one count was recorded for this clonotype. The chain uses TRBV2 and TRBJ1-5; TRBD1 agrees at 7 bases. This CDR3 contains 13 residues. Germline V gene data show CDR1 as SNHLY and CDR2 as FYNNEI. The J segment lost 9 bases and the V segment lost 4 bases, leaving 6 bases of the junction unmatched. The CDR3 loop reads CASSGQGWVPQHF. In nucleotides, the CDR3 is TGTGCCAGCAGTGGACAGGGATGGGTGCCCCAGCATTTT.

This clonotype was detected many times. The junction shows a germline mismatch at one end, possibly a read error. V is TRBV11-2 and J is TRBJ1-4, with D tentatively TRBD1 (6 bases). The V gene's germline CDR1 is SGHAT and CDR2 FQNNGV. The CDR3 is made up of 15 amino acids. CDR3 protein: CASSLEGRGREKLFF. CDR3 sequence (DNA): TGTGCCAGCAGCCTAGAGGGCAGGGGAAGGGAGAAACTGTTTTTT.

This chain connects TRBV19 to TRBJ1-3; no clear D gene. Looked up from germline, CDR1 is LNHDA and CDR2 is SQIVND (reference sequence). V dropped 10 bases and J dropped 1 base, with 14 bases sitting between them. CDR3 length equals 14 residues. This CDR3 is CATRRRGSGNTIYF. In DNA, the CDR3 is TGTGCCACCCGCAGGAGAGGGTCTGGAAACACCATATATTTT.

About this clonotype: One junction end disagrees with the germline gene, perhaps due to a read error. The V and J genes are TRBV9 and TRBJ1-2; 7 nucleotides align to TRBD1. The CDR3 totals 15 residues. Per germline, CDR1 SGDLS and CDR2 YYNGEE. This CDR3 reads CTSSVGVGGQYGYTF. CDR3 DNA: TGTACCAGCAGCGTAGGGGTAGGGGGCCAGTATGGCTACACCTTC.

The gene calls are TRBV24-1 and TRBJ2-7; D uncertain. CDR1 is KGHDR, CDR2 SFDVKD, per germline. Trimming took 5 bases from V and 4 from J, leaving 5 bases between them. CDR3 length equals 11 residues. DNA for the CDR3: TGTGCCACCAGTGGCGGATACGAGCAGTACTTC. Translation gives CATSGGYEQYF.

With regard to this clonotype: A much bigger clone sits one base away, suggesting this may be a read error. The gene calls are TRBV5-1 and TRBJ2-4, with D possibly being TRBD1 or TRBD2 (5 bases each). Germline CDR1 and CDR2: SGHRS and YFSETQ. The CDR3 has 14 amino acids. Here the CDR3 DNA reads TGCGCCAGCGGCTTGGGGCAGAACGGGGACATTCAGTACTTC. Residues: CASGLGQNGDIQYF.

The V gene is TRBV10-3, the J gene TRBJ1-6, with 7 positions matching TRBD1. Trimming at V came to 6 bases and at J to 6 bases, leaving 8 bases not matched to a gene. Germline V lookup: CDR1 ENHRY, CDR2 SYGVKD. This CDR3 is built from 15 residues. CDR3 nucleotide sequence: TGTGCCATCAGCGAAAGACGGGACAGTAATTCACCCCTCCACTTT. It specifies CAISERRDSNSPLHF.

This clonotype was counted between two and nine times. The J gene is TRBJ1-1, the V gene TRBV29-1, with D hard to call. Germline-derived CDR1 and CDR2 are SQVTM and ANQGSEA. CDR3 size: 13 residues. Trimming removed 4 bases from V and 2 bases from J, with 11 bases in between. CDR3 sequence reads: CSVGPNRNTEAFF. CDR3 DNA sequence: TGCAGCGTTGGTCCGAACAGAAACACTGAAGCTTTCTTT.

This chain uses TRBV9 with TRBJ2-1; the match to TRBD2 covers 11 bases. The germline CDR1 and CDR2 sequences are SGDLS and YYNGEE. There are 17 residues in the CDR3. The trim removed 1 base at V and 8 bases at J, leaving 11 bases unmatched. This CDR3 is CASSVSLAGGGVDEQFF. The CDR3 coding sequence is TGTGCCAGCAGCGTATCTCTAGCGGGGGGAGGTGTGGATGAGCAGTTCTTC. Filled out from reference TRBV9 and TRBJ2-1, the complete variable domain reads DSGVTQTPKHLITATGQRVTLRCSPRSGDLSVYWYQQSLDQGLQFLIQYYNGEERAKGNILERFSAQQFPDLHSELNLSSLELGDSALYFCASSVSLAGGGVDEQFFGPGTRLTVL.